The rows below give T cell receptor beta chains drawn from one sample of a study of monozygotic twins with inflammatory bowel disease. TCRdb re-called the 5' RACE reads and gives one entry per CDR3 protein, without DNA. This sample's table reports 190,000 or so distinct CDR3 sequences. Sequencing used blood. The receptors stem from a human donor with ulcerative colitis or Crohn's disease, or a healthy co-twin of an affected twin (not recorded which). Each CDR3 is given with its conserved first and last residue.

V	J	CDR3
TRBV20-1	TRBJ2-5	CSARGPPRGGQETQYF
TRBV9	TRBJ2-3	CASSVGDQGLGTDTQYF
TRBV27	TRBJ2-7	CASSQSPGQQYEQYF
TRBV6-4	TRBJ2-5	CASSPAGGHGTQYF
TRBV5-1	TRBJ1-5	CASSLGDRDDQPQHF
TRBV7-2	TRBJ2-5	CASSPRSGTYQETQYF
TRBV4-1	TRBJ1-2	CASSPRGYYDGYTF
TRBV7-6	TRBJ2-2	CASSSPLGRTGELFF
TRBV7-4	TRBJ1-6	CASSLRDRSSPLHF
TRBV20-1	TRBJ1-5	CSARQGANDQPQHF
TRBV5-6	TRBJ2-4	CASSFPSGKKNIQYF
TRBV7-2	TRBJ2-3	CASSLARLWTDTQYF
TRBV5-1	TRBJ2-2	CASSLALPGRGSGTGELFF
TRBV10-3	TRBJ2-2	CAGNSGTARSIATGELFF
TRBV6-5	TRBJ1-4	CASSYGMRGEKLFF
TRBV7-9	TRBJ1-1	CASSLRATEAFF
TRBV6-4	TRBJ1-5	CASSEIRPQHF
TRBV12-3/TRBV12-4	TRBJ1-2	CASSLGQSYGYTF
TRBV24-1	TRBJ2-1	CATSDWGNEQFF
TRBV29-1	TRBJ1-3	CSVQLQTGTGNTIYF
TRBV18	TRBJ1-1	CASSPIKTANTEAFF